Listed below are T cell receptor beta chains from one sample, sequenced in a study of early T cells in non-severe SARS-CoV-2 infection. In TCRdb, the 5' RACE reads were re-called with MiXCR into one record per CDR3 protein. The table records 98,000 or so distinct CDR3 sequences, 12% of them present only once. The specimen sequenced was whole blood. Receptors were obtained from an adult who was a healthcare worker with PCR-confirmed SARS-CoV-2 infection or an uninfected control (not recorded which). CDR3s include the opening cysteine and the closing phenylalanine or tryptophan. A D gene is named only where the DNA matches it firmly. Only some rows state a clone size, as once, few, many or a class for expanded clones.

J gene: TRBJ2-1; V gene: TRBV11-2; clone size: NA; D gene: TRBD1; CDR3 protein: CASTRTGARENEQFF; CDR3 DNA: TGTGCCAGCACCAGGACAGGGGCTCGCGAGAATGAGCAGTTCTTC
J gene: TRBJ1-1; V gene: TRBV2; clone size: NA; D gene: NA; CDR3 protein: CASSQITREAFF; CDR3 DNA: TGTGCCAGCAGTCAAATTACCCGTGAAGCTTTCTTT
J gene: TRBJ2-1; V gene: TRBV20-1; clone size: NA; D gene: NA; CDR3 protein: CSARDGWEQFF; CDR3 DNA: TGCAGTGCTAGGGATGGTTGGGAGCAGTTCTTC
J gene: TRBJ1-4; V gene: TRBV20-1; clone size: many; D gene: NA; CDR3 protein: CSASHGGYVTNEKLFF; CDR3 DNA: TGCAGTGCTAGTCATGGGGGCTACGTAACTAATGAAAAACTGTTTTTT
J gene: TRBJ2-2; V gene: TRBV2; clone size: NA; D gene: NA; CDR3 protein: CASSSELANTGELFF; CDR3 DNA: TGTGCCAGCAGTTCAGAACTGGCGAACACCGGGGAGCTGTTTTTT
J gene: TRBJ2-3; V gene: TRBV5-1; clone size: few; D gene: NA; CDR3 protein: CASSSRPMADTQYF; CDR3 DNA: TGCGCCAGCAGCTCCCGCCCTATGGCAGATACGCAGTATTTT
J gene: TRBJ2-7; V gene: TRBV6-6; clone size: few; D gene: TRBD1; CDR3 protein: CASSDAGTGTYEQYF; CDR3 DNA: TGTGCCAGCAGTGACGCCGGGACAGGGACCTACGAGCAGTACTTC
J gene: TRBJ2-7; V gene: TRBV7-8; clone size: many; D gene: TRBD1; CDR3 protein: CASSAWDRLAHEQYF; CDR3 DNA: TGTGCCAGCAGCGCCTGGGACAGATTGGCCCACGAGCAGTACTTC
J gene: TRBJ1-5; V gene: TRBV20-1; clone size: many; D gene: TRBD1; CDR3 protein: CSAQNRDRAQPQHF; CDR3 DNA: TGCAGTGCCCAAAATAGGGACAGGGCTCAGCCCCAGCATTTT
J gene: TRBJ2-3; V gene: TRBV5-4; clone size: NA; D gene: TRBD1; CDR3 protein: CASSSPGQGLGTQYF; CDR3 DNA: TGTGCCAGCAGCTCCCCGGGACAGGGGCTAGGTACGCAGTATTTT
J gene: TRBJ1-1; V gene: TRBV29-1; clone size: many; D gene: NA; CDR3 protein: CSVDLTDMNTEAFF; CDR3 DNA: TGCAGCGTCGACTTGACGGATATGAACACTGAAGCTTTCTTT
J gene: TRBJ1-2; V gene: TRBV20-1; clone size: NA; D gene: NA; CDR3 protein: CRGERDLYGYTF; CDR3 DNA: TGCAGGGGAGAACGGGACCTCTATGGCTACACCTTC
J gene: TRBJ1-1; V gene: TRBV7-7; clone size: NA; D gene: TRBD1; CDR3 protein: CASSPYPTGDTEAFF; CDR3 DNA: TGTGCTAGCAGCCCGTACCCCACAGGGGACACTGAAGCTTTCTTT
J gene: TRBJ1-1; V gene: TRBV27; clone size: NA; D gene: NA; CDR3 protein: CASSLSTVFFDPRAEAFF; CDR3 DNA: TGTGCCAGCAGTTTATCCACAGTGTTCTTCGACCCTAGGGCTGAAGCTTTCTTT
J gene: TRBJ1-2; V gene: TRBV3-1; clone size: NA; D gene: NA; CDR3 protein: CASSHQKGDGYTF; CDR3 DNA: TGTGCCAGCAGCCACCAAAAAGGGGATGGCTACACCTTC
J gene: TRBJ1-1; V gene: TRBV30; clone size: few; D gene: NA; CDR3 protein: CAWSPWTGNTEAFF; CDR3 DNA: TGTGCCTGGAGTCCCTGGACCGGGAACACTGAAGCTTTCTTT
J gene: TRBJ1-6; V gene: TRBV6-5; clone size: NA; D gene: NA; CDR3 protein: CASSPALVRTYNSPLHF; CDR3 DNA: TGTGCCAGCAGTCCTGCGTTGGTCAGGACCTATAATTCACCCCTCCACTTT
J gene: TRBJ2-1; V gene: TRBV19; clone size: NA; D gene: NA; CDR3 protein: CASSIRQLNEQFF; CDR3 DNA: TGTGCCAGTAGTATACGACAGCTCAATGAGCAGTTCTTC
J gene: TRBJ2-2; V gene: TRBV5-3; clone size: few; D gene: NA; CDR3 protein: CARRTESGELFF; CDR3 DNA: TGTGCCAGAAGGACCGAGAGCGGGGAGCTGTTTTTT
J gene: TRBJ2-7; V gene: TRBV7-9; clone size: NA; D gene: NA; CDR3 protein: CASRSGGTDYEQYF; CDR3 DNA: TGTGCCAGCAGATCGGGCGGGACTGACTACGAGCAGTACTTC
J gene: TRBJ1-6; V gene: TRBV18; clone size: few; D gene: TRBD1; CDR3 protein: CASSPPWTGDNSPLHF; CDR3 DNA: TGTGCCAGCTCACCACCGTGGACAGGGGATAATTCACCCCTCCACTTT
J gene: TRBJ2-7; V gene: TRBV28; clone size: many; D gene: NA; CDR3 protein: CASSSLFSPLEQYF; CDR3 DNA: TGTGCCAGCAGTTCCCTCTTCAGCCCTCTCGAGCAGTACTTC
J gene: TRBJ2-7; V gene: TRBV5-1; clone size: many; D gene: NA; CDR3 protein: CASSWSWQTYEQYF; CDR3 DNA: TGCGCCAGCAGCTGGTCTTGGCAGACCTACGAGCAGTACTTC
J gene: TRBJ2-1; V gene: TRBV29-1; clone size: few; D gene: NA; CDR3 protein: CSVDNRADNEQFF; CDR3 DNA: TGCAGCGTTGATAACAGGGCCGACAATGAGCAGTTCTTC
J gene: TRBJ2-3; V gene: TRBV20-1; clone size: few; D gene: NA; CDR3 protein: CSARDPGQGSDTQYF; CDR3 DNA: TGCAGTGCTAGAGATCCGGGGCAGGGAAGTGATACGCAGTATTTT
J gene: TRBJ1-4; V gene: TRBV5-5; clone size: NA; D gene: NA; CDR3 protein: CASSSPAQIEKLFF; CDR3 DNA: TGTGCCAGCAGCTCGCCAGCCCAAATTGAGAAACTGTTTTTT
J gene: TRBJ2-2; V gene: TRBV14; clone size: many; D gene: NA; CDR3 protein: CASSLLGYTGELFF; CDR3 DNA: TGTGCCAGCAGCCTGTTAGGGTACACCGGGGAGCTGTTTTTT
J gene: TRBJ2-7; V gene: TRBV9; clone size: many; D gene: NA; CDR3 protein: CASSVDLGTYEQYF; CDR3 DNA: TGTGCCAGCAGCGTAGATCTAGGTACCTACGAGCAGTACTTC
J gene: TRBJ2-7; V gene: TRBV3-1; clone size: NA; D gene: TRBD1; CDR3 protein: CASRDRVYEQYF; CDR3 DNA: TGTGCCAGCAGAGACAGGGTCTACGAGCAGTACTTC
J gene: TRBJ2-3; V gene: TRBV11-3; clone size: NA; D gene: TRBD2; CDR3 protein: CASSYGTSGGATDTQYF; CDR3 DNA: TGTGCCAGCAGCTACGGGACTAGCGGCGGGGCCACAGATACGCAGTATTTT
J gene: TRBJ2-5; V gene: TRBV7-3; clone size: NA; D gene: NA; CDR3 protein: CASSANPGAPETQYF; CDR3 DNA: TGTGCCAGCAGCGCAAACCCGGGGGCCCCAGAGACCCAGTACTTC
J gene: TRBJ2-3; V gene: TRBV7-3; clone size: NA; D gene: NA; CDR3 protein: CASSLSPGLSTDTQYF; CDR3 DNA: TGTGCCAGCAGCTTAAGTCCGGGTCTAAGCACAGATACGCAGTATTTT
J gene: TRBJ1-5; V gene: TRBV6-5; clone size: NA; D gene: NA; CDR3 protein: CASSYSQGNQPQHF; CDR3 DNA: TGTGCCAGCAGTTACTCGCAGGGAAATCAGCCCCAGCATTTT
J gene: TRBJ2-7; V gene: TRBV29-1; clone size: many; D gene: NA; CDR3 protein: CSVESGANEQYF; CDR3 DNA: TGCAGCGTTGAGTCGGGGGCCAACGAGCAGTACTTC
J gene: TRBJ2-2; V gene: TRBV28; clone size: many; D gene: NA; CDR3 protein: CASSFLSPRSRNTGELFF; CDR3 DNA: TGTGCCAGCAGTTTTCTATCCCCGAGGAGTCGGAACACCGGGGAGCTGTTTTTT
J gene: TRBJ2-7; V gene: TRBV11-2; clone size: few; D gene: NA; CDR3 protein: CASSPLLGARGISYEQYF; CDR3 DNA: TGTGCCAGCAGCCCGCTCTTAGGCGCCAGGGGAATATCCTACGAGCAGTACTTC
J gene: TRBJ1-2; V gene: TRBV20-1; clone size: NA; D gene: TRBD1; CDR3 protein: CSARSSGQGYGYTF; CDR3 DNA: TGCAGTGCTAGAAGCTCTGGACAGGGCTATGGCTACACCTTC
J gene: TRBJ2-1; V gene: TRBV6-1; clone size: NA; D gene: TRBD2; CDR3 protein: CASRAGLAGGDNEQFF; CDR3 DNA: TGTGCCAGCAGGGCGGGACTAGCGGGAGGGGACAATGAGCAGTTCTTC
J gene: TRBJ1-1; V gene: TRBV7-9; clone size: many; D gene: NA; CDR3 protein: CASSLGGGVGGAFF; CDR3 DNA: TGTGCCAGCAGCTTAGGAGGAGGGGTCGGTGGAGCTTTCTTT
J gene: TRBJ2-2; V gene: TRBV11-2; clone size: few; D gene: NA; CDR3 protein: CASSLVSGGRTGELFF; CDR3 DNA: TGTGCCAGCAGCTTAGTATCCGGGGGTCGGACCGGGGAGCTGTTTTTT